Listed here are 8 T cell receptor beta chains from one sample, sequenced in a study of patients and donors after allogeneic stem cell transplantation. From the RT-PCR reads, TCRdb called clonotypes with MiXCR, one entry per CDR3 protein. The table has some 150,000 distinct CDR3 sequences, about 40% seen once. Sequenced material: blood, either unsorted or a sorted T cell fraction (not recorded which). These receptors came from a human donor who was either an allogeneic HSCT recipient or a stem cell or donor lymphocyte infusion donor (not recorded which). It is not recorded whose cells these are; they may come from a transplant donor.

The CDR3 here is CASSVARGYTGELFF. DNA of the CDR3: TGTGCCAGCAGCGTAGCGAGGGGCTACACCGGGGAGCTGTTTTTT. This chain links TRBV9 with TRBJ2-2; D is tentatively TRBD1 or TRBD2 (5 bases each). The CDR3 covers 15 residues. The germline V gene encodes CDR1 SGDLS and CDR2 YYNGEE. V was trimmed by 0 bases and J by 3 bases, leaving 9 bases between them.

This chain connects TRBV13 to TRBJ2-7, with 8 bases lining up with TRBD1. Germline CDR1 is PRHDT and CDR2 is FYEKMQ (reference sequence). The CDR3 is 14 residues long. J lost 3 bases, V lost 5 bases, and 6 bases had no gene match. The CDR3 sequence: CASSTGQGSYEQYF. CDR3 DNA: TGTGCCAGCAGCACCGGACAGGGAAGCTACGAGCAGTACTTC.

The rearrangement joins TRBV7-2 to TRBJ1-4; 9 bases align to TRBD1. V shed 5 bases and J 4 bases; nucleotides not matched to a gene: 5. This CDR3 spans 15 amino acids. Looked up from germline, CDR1 is SGHTA and CDR2 is FQGNSA. CDR3 sequence: CASSARTGVNEKLFF. In nucleotides, the CDR3 is TGTGCCAGCAGCGCACGGACAGGGGTTAATGAAAAACTGTTTTTT.

The chain couples TRBV6-5 to TRBJ1-1; the D is unclear. The germline V gene has CDR1 MNHEY and CDR2 SVGAGI. The CDR3 totals 12 residues. Trimming left V 6 bases short and J 3 bases short, with 8 bases between. Written as DNA, the CDR3 is TGTGCCAGCAGGACCGTGGACACTGAAGCTTTCTTT. Protein: CASRTVDTEAFF.

In DNA form, the CDR3 reads TGTGCCAGCACCCCGGGGGCGTTGAACTATGGCTACACCTTC. Translating gives CASTPGALNYGYTF. V gene TRBV12-3 or TRBV12-4 combines with J gene TRBJ1-2; D is perhaps TRBD1 (6 bases). The CDR3 is 14 residues long. Trimming shortened V by 7 bases and J by 2 bases, and 14 bases separated the two germline ends.

This clonotype has just a few counts. The chain carries TRBV15 and TRBJ1-2; the D is unclear. The CDR3 contains 17 residues. The V end was cut by 0 bases, the J end by 3 bases, with 17 bases between. Per germline, CDR1 LNHNV and CDR2 YYDKDF (reference sequence). CDR3 amino acids: CATSRDRALLRDYGYTF. The DNA of the CDR3 is TGTGCCACCAGCAGAGATCGGGCCCTCTTAAGGGACTATGGCTACACCTTC.

The chain recombines TRBV5-5 with TRBJ1-5, with D unresolved. V lost 0 bases, J lost 3 bases, and 7 bases lay in between. The CDR3 totals 14 residues. CDR1 is SGHKS and CDR2 is YYEKEE in the germline V gene (reference sequence). The DNA of the CDR3 is TGTGCCAGCAGCTTGGGGAGGCTCAATCAGCCCCAGCATTTT. Translated: CASSLGRLNQPQHF.

This clonotype was picked up a small number of times. The V gene is TRBV10-3, the J gene TRBJ1-1; D unclear. This CDR3 has 15 amino acids. The V end was cut by 7 bases, the J end by 1 base, with 16 bases between. Germline V CDR1 and CDR2: ENHRY, SYGVKD. The CDR3 coding sequence is TGTGCCATCATAGAACGCCCGGACGGGAACACTGAAGCTTTCTTT. Protein product: CAIIERPDGNTEAFF.